This TCR beta chain was documented in a study of blood T cell repertoires in COVID-19. As for the study in general: There were acute and convalescent COVID-19 samples, and they came from the United States, Italy and Spain. Sources were T cells, B-cell-depleted T cells, or PBMCs; the material itself was cDNA or gDNA.

V gave up 1 base and J gave up 6 bases, with 18 bases separating them. This CDR3 region has 16 residues. CDR1 LGHDT and CDR2 YNNKEL come from the germline V gene (reference sequence). The Seattle patients, enrolled during active infection, were followed longitudinally. Profiling relied on immunoSEQ multiplex PCR, and the TCRdb table lists in-frame clones only, not all of them. The sample yields around 430,000 clones, approximately 88% seen once. Sequencing input: peripheral blood. J is TRBJ1-2 and V is TRBV3-1 (or the pseudogene TRBV3-2), with no clear D. The receptor comes from a woman between 45 and 65 years old with COVID-19, enrolled during active disease. The CDR3 coding sequence is TGTGCCAGCAGCCAAGGCGGGAGGGCATTGGGAAATGGCTACACCTTC. Translating gives CASSQGGRALGNGYTF.